This TCR beta chain was captured in a study of beta chain features in type 1 diabetes (dated by TCRdb to about 2018). Describing the broader study: Mean age, gender distribution, total cell number and subset yield did not differ between patients and healthy donors. Across all samples, approximately 98,000,000 sorted cells were examined, and cell number per subset correlated strongly with RNA yield. The study compared TCRB repertoires of sorted circulating CD4+ T cell subsets between recently diagnosed type 1 diabetes patients and matched healthy donors. Naive and central memory subsets were obtained from all 30 or so donors, but regulatory and stem cell-like memory subsets were isolated from only 8 patients and about 8 healthy donors.

This clone came up once. Its cognate antigen has yet to be identified. Within one base of it there is no much larger clone, and no base qualities were kept. The paper's findings and limits, for the study overall: Naive, central memory and regulatory TCRB repertoires appeared to be more similar among patients than among healthy donors. In all four CD4+ subsets, TCRB CDR3 length was moderately but significantly shorter in type 1 diabetes patients. Shorter templates might have been favored by PCR, but patient and control samples were amplified and corrected together, so both groups would have been affected equally by any skew. Because cDNA was sequenced instead of genomic DNA, activated cells with high expression could be over-represented, although the groups did not differ in activation or CD3 levels. Only small numbers of individuals were included in the HLA sub-analyses, which left unresolved whether HLA type had any influence on TCRB rearrangement. At VDJ recombination sites, type 1 diabetes patients had fewer insertions and more deleted nucleotides, which implies abnormalities in thymic rearrangement.

The High Capacity cDNA Reverse Transcription Kit was used to reverse transcribe all of the isolated RNA, meaning that expressed TCRB transcripts were what got sequenced. Naive, central memory and regulatory T cell samples underwent deep immunoSEQ sequencing, averaging around 3.9 million total reads per sample. Sorted cells were lysed in RLT buffer, and RNA was extracted using DNase-treated RNeasy Micro or Mini kits according to cell number. To prevent cross-contamination, every cell subset was processed on its own, while patient and healthy donor samples were processed together. The immunoSEQ multiplex PCR was used to amplify TCRB sequences from cDNA, yielding 87-bp fragments that span the CDR3 region. Sequencing of the amplicons was done on the Illumina HiSeq platform. The paper's data handling went like this. Synthetic template baselines were used to correct PCR bias computationally, reads within Hamming distance 2 were collapsed, and singletons that could not be merged were discarded. Reads were aligned to IMGT to assign V, D and J genes, CDR3 length, and insertions or deletions at six rearrangement sites. Within each subset, clonotype counts were normalized to sorted cell number, after which true diversity and Gini coefficients were computed with the tcR R package. The overlap coefficient, calculated on TCRB nucleotide sequences, was used to measure repertoire sharing. TCRdb took this table from immuneACCESS and kept in-frame rearrangements with V and J called. Such tables lack part of the clones; where checked against another copy, unresolved V genes explain under half of the gap, and the rest is unexplained. That table is the source of V, J and clone size, and D and trimming were worked out from the DNA. The sample contains 200,000 to 250,000 clones, 25% to 30% of them found a single time. Of the sample, approximately 4% falls within the top ten clones.

The V and J ends are trimmed by 4 bases and 0 bases, leaving 10 bases between them. From its cysteine to its phenylalanine, the CDR3 spans 14 amino acids. Just the 42-base CDR3 DNA is kept, in frame starting at base 1. CDR1 and CDR2 are read off the germline V gene as LGHNA and YSLEER. A single peripheral blood draw of around 100 mL on average was collected from each donor into heparinised tubes. A BD FACSAria II was used to sort naive, central memory, regulatory and stem cell-like memory CD4+ T cells with a panel that included CD45RO, CCR7, CD25, CD127, CD95 and CD27. Every sorted population had a purity above 98%. PBMCs were separated immediately by Lymphoprep density gradient centrifugation and were stained directly, without being cultured. Samples were stained and sorted in pairs, with one healthy donor and one patient per experiment, so that batch effects were minimized.

The source of this sequence is a man aged 30 to 45 in good health. The V and J segments used are TRBV4-3 and TRBJ2-7, with the identity of the D gene unclear. Sequencing input: central memory CD4+ T cells from blood. The CDR3 corresponds to CASSRNQGSYEQYF. The sequenced DNA: TGCGCCAGCAGCCGCAACCAAGGCTCCTACGAGCAGTACTTC.